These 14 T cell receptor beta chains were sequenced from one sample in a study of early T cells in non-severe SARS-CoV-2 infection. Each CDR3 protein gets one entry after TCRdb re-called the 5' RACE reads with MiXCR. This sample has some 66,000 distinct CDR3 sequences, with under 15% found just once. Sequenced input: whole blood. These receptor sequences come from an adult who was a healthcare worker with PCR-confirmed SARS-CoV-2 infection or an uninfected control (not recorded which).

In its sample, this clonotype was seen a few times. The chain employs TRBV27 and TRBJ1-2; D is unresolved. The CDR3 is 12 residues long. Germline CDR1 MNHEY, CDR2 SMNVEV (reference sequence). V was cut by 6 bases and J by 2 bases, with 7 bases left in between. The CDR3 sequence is CASRTGNYGYTF. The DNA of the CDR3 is TGTGCCAGCAGAACCGGCAACTATGGCTACACCTTC.

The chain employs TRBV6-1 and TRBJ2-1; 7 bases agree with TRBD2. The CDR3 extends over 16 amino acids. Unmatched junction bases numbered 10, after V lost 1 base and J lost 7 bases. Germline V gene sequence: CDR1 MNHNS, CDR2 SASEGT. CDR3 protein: CASSEEAAGPWNEQFF. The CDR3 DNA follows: TGTGCCAGCAGTGAAGAGGCAGCGGGGCCGTGGAATGAGCAGTTCTTC.

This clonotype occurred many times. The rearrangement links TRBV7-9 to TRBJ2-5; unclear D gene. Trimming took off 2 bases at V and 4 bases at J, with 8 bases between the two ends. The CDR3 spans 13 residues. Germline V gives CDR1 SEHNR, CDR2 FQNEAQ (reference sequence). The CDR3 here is CASSLTGLETQYF. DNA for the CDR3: TGTGCCAGCAGCTTAACCGGGTTAGAGACCCAGTACTTC.

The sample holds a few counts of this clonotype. Written as DNA, the CDR3 is TGTGCCAGTAGTATGACGAGCTACTCTGGGGCCAACGTCCTGACTTTC. Protein: CASSMTSYSGANVLTF. The chain carries TRBV19 and TRBJ2-6; D remains unclear. Germline CDR1 and CDR2: LNHDA and SQIVND (reference sequence). The CDR3 totals 16 residues. The germline V and J ends were trimmed by 3 bases and 0 bases, with 9 bases remaining between them.

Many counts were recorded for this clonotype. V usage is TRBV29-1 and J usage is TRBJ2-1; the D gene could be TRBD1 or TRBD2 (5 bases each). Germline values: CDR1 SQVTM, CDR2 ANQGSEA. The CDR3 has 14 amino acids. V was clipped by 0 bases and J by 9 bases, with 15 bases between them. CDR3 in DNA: TGCAGCGTTGAAGATTATAAGTTGGGGACTGAGCAGTTCTTC. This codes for CSVEDYKLGTEQFF.

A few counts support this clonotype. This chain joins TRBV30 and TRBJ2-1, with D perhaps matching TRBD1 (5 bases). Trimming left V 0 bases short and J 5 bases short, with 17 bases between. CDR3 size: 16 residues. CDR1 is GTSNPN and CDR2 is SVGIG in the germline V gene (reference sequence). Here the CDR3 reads CAWSVRSRGMHNEQFF. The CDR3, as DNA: TGTGCCTGGAGTGTACGTTCAAGGGGAATGCACAATGAGCAGTTCTTC.

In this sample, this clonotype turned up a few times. The CDR3 nucleotides are TGTGCCAGCAGTTTATCCCCCTACGAGCAGTACTTC. Translating it yields CASSLSPYEQYF. The chain links TRBV28 to TRBJ2-7; D is uncertain. In germline, CDR1 is MDHEN, CDR2 SYDVKM. The V end lost 1 base, the J end lost 2 bases, and 3 bases lay between the germline ends. This CDR3 has 12 residues.

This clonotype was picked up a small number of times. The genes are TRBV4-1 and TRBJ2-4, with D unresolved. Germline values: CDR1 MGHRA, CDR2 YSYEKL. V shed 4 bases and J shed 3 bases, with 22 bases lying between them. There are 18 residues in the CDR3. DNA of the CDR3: TGCGCCAGCAGCCGCGGTTCCCCTCCCATTTTGGGCAAAAACATTCAGTACTTC. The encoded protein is CASSRGSPPILGKNIQYF.

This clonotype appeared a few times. The CDR3 nucleotides read TGTGCCAGCAGCCAGGCCTACACCGGGGAGCTGTTTTTT. It specifies CASSQAYTGELFF. The chain employs TRBV14 and TRBJ2-2; D remains unclear. Germline V gene data show CDR1 as SGHDN and CDR2 as FVKESK. Trimming pared 3 bases from V and 3 bases from J, leaving 5 bases between. The CDR3 runs 13 residues.

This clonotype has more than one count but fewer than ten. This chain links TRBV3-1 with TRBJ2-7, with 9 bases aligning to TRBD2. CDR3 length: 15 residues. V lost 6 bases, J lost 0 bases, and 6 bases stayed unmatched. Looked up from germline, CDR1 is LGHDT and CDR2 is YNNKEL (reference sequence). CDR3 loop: CASRSSGGPSYEQYF. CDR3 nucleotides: TGTGCCAGCAGATCAAGCGGGGGGCCCTCCTACGAGCAGTACTTC.

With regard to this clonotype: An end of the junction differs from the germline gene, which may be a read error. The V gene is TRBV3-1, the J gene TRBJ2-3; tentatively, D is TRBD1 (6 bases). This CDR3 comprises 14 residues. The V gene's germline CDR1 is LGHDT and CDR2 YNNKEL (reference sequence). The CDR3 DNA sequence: TGTGACAGCAGCCGAGAGGGGGTTGCAGATACGCAGTATTTT. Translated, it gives CDSSREGVADTQYF.

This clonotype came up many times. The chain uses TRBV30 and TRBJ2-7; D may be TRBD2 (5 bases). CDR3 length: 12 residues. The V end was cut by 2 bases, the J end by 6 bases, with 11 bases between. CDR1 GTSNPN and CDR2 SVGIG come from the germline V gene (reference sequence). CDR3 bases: TGTGCCTGGAGTTCGGGCGGGCTCGAGCAGTACTTC. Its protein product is CAWSSGGLEQYF.

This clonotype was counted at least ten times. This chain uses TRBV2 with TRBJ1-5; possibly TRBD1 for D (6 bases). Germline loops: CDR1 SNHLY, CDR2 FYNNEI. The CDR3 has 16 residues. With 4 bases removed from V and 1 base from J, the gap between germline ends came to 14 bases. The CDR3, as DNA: TGTGCCAGCAGTGGGTACACAGGGTTGAGCAATCAGCCCCAGCATTTT. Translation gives CASSGYTGLSNQPQHF. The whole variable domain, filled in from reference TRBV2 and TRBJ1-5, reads EPEVTQTPSHQVTQMGQEVILRCVPISNHLYFYWYRQILGQKVEFLVSFYNNEISEKSEIFDDQFSVERPDGSNFTLKIRSTKLEDSAMYFCASSGYTGLSNQPQHFGDGTRLSIL.

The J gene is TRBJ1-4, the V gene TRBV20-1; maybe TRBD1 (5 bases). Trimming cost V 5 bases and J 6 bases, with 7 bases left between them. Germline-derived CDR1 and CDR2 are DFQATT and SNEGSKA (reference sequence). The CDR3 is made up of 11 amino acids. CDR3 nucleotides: TGCAGTGCTCGGGGGTATGAAAAACTGTTTTTT. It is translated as CSARGYEKLFF.